This T cell receptor (beta chain) is from a study of technical replicates of blood from a handful of donors. The CDR3 has 16 residues. Looked up from germline, CDR1 is MDHEN and CDR2 is SYDVKM. The V gene end was trimmed by 6 bases and the J gene end by 5 bases; junction bases not matched to a gene: 8. The repertoire was sequenced with immunoSEQ multiplex PCR; TCRdb's copy has only in-frame clones and lacks some. The table has nearly 80,000 clones, 96% seen once. The sequenced sample was T cells isolated from PBMCs. This chain joins TRBV28 and TRBJ2-5; TRBD2 matches 14 bases. The receptor comes from a human donor in good health. CDR3 sequence reads: CASSHLTSGRGETQYF. The CDR3 nucleotides read TGTGCCAGCAGCCATTTGACTAGCGGGAGGGGGGAGACCCAGTACTTC.